This TCR beta chain was captured by sequencing in a study of early stage breast cancer tumors. About the research overall: Most invasive tumors, about 70% of the 16, were ER+/PR+/HER2-. Roughly eight ER+/PR+/HER2- tumors were invasive ductal; four were invasive lobular. Each sample averaged approximately 9.6-fold read coverage. Findings of the study overall: Commonly generated sequences made up most enriched TCRB sequences shared between patients.

This CDR3 region has 12 residues. In germline, CDR1 is SNHLY, CDR2 FYNNEI. Trimming took 2 bases from V and 5 from J, leaving 6 bases between them. Libraries were prepared by immunoSEQ multiplex PCR; TCRdb keeps only in-frame clonotypes and omits some of them. The data show over 15,000 clones, with 83% seen just once and around 1.8% held by the top ten. Turning to this clone: The target antigen is unknown.

This TCR was recovered from a person aged 65 to 85 with breast cancer. The sequencing input was blood. This sequence joins TRBV2 and TRBJ2-5; D remains ambiguous. In DNA, the CDR3 is TGTGCCAGCAGTGAAATACGGGAGACCCAGTACTTC. Encoded protein: CASSEIRETQYF.